This T cell receptor beta chain was identified in a study of shared clonotypes between healthy human individuals. Findings of the study overall: A reduction in generation probabilities was seen for non-shared clonotypes relative to those shared by all four donors. On the whole, naive subsets had larger estimated richness than memory subsets had.

The germline V gene has CDR1 SGHAT and CDR2 FQNNGV. The CDR3 covers 13 residues. J gave up 3 bases and V 5 bases, and 3 bases lay outside the gene matches. CD45RA+ naive and CD45RA-negative memory subsets were separated from CD4+ cells. The test was conducted at deep level. This table comes from immunoSEQ multiplex PCR, and its TCRdb copy is limited to in-frame clones, with some not included. Of roughly 1.5 million clones in the sample, 95% to 99% are singletons; the top ten hold roughly 0.42%. Of note for this clone: As yet, its antigen is unknown.

The V gene is TRBV11-2, the J gene TRBJ2-7; 8 nucleotides align to TRBD1. Sequenced input: naive CD4+ T cells sorted from blood. Indicated subset: CD45RA+ positively selected. The clonotype comes from a young man in good health. The CDR3 nucleotides read TGTGCCAGCAGCCGGACAGGGATCTACGAGCAGTACTTC. Its protein product is CASSRTGIYEQYF.